The 20 T cell receptor beta chains presented below share a single source sample, sequenced in a study of T cell changes during pregnancy in multiple sclerosis. TCRdb's copy holds only in-frame clones and misses some; the assay was immunoSEQ multiplex PCR. The table has about 34,000 clones, about nine tenths seen once. This specimen consisted of CD8+ T cells from peripheral blood mononuclear cells, obtained in the first trimester of pregnancy. These receptors all come from a female donor with multiple sclerosis, enrolled in a pregnancy study.

The chain employs TRBV6-5 and TRBJ1-5, with TRBD1 as a possible D gene (6 bases). CDR1 is MNHEY, CDR2 SVGAGI, per germline. Deletions cut 6 bases from V and 4 bases from J, with 13 bases between. The CDR3 length is 14 residues. CDR3: CASRGGGRNQPQHF. In DNA form, the CDR3 reads TGTGCCAGCAGAGGGGGGGGCCGAAATCAGCCCCAGCATTTT.

The V gene is TRBV27, the J gene TRBJ1-3; 8 positions agree with TRBD1. The length of the CDR3 is 17 residues. V lost 2 bases and J lost 2; bases outside the gene matches: 8. Germline V gene sequence: CDR1 MNHEY, CDR2 SMNVEV (reference sequence). The CDR3 DNA is TGTGCCAGCAGTTTACAACCCGGACAGGGCCCTGGAAACACCATATATTTT. Amino acids: CASSLQPGQGPGNTIYF.

As to this clone: Because the CDR3's place on the DNA is in doubt, the DNA is left out and the CDR3 is given as listed by TCRdb. V is TRBV7-5 and J is TRBJ2-3; the DNA was not used to check the table's D call, TRBD1. TRBV7-5 is termed a pseudogene. The CDR3 comprises 16 residues, both ends counted. CDR3 amino acids: CARSLFGGGNIDTQYF.

V is TRBV5-1 and J is TRBJ2-7; D uncertain. From germline, CDR1 is SGHRS and CDR2 YFSETQ. The CDR3 has 13 amino acids. Deletions cut 7 bases from V and 1 base from J, with 12 bases between. This CDR3 is CASSGSLSYEQYF. The CDR3 coding sequence is TGCGCCAGCTCAGGATCCCTATCCTACGAGCAGTACTTC.

J is TRBJ2-7 and V is TRBV27; possible D gene TRBD2, 6 bases. Germline V lookup: CDR1 MNHEY, CDR2 SMNVEV (reference sequence). V shed 2 bases and J shed 4 bases, with 15 bases lying between them. This CDR3 region has 15 residues. CDR3 nucleotide sequence: TGTGCCAGCAGTTTAATGCCGGGACTGCGTTACGAGCAGTACTTC. As protein: CASSLMPGLRYEQYF.

The rearrangement joins TRBV11-2 to TRBJ2-7; possible D gene TRBD1, 5 bases. Germline lookup yields CDR1 SGHAT and CDR2 FQNNGV. Trimming stripped 4 bases from V and 5 bases from J, with 15 bases between. CDR3 size: 14 residues. CDR3 DNA: TGTGCCAGCAGCTATGGTCAGGGTTCTAACGAGCAGTACTTC. Translation: CASSYGQGSNEQYF.

The J gene is TRBJ2-2, the V gene TRBV19; D possibly corresponds to TRBD2 (6 bases). With 6 bases removed from V and 3 bases from J, the gap between germline ends came to 14 bases. The germline V gene encodes CDR1 LNHDA and CDR2 SQIVND (reference sequence). This CDR3 comprises 15 residues. CDR3 amino acids: CASRTPGLDTGELFF. CDR3 coding DNA: TGTGCCAGTAGGACGCCGGGACTTGACACCGGGGAGCTGTTTTTT.

This clone occurred a few times. The chain employs TRBV7-8 and TRBJ2-7; maybe TRBD1 (5 bases). V was cut by 2 bases and J by 2 bases, with 10 bases left in between. The CDR3 is 14 amino acids. Germline V gene sequence: CDR1 SGHVS, CDR2 FQNEAQ. CDR3 coding DNA: TGTGCCAGCAGCTTAACGGCAGGGACCTACGAGCAGTACTTC. This encodes CASSLTAGTYEQYF.

This clone came up once. This chain connects TRBV25-1 to TRBJ2-1; 7 nucleotides agree with TRBD2. The germline V gene has CDR1 MGHDK and CDR2 SYGVNS. V trimming: 3 bases; J trimming: 4 bases; junction bases outside the gene matches: 9. The CDR3 is 16 residues long. Written as DNA, the CDR3 is TGTGCCAGCAGTGACCCTAGCGGCTTTACTTACAATGAGCAGTTCTTC. This translates into CASSDPSGFTYNEQFF.

This sequence joins TRBV28 and TRBJ2-1; tentatively, D is TRBD2 (6 bases). Trimming took 3 bases from V and 3 from J, leaving 9 bases between them. Germline V CDR1 and CDR2: MDHEN, SYDVKM. The CDR3 consists of 14 residues. This CDR3 is CASSFLEGYNEQFF. As DNA, the CDR3 is TGTGCCAGCAGTTTCTTGGAGGGCTACAATGAGCAGTTCTTC.

This clone has just a few counts. The V gene is TRBV19, the J gene TRBJ1-3; D is undetermined. V was cut by 5 bases and J by 7 bases, with 9 bases left in between. This CDR3 is 12 amino acids long. CDR1 LNHDA and CDR2 SQIVND come from the germline V gene (reference sequence). The CDR3 is CASSYDENTIYF. CDR3 nucleotides: TGTGCCAGTAGTTACGATGAGAACACCATATATTTT.

The J gene is TRBJ2-5, the V gene TRBV14; possibly TRBD1 for D (5 bases). CDR1 is SGHDN and CDR2 is FVKESK in the germline V gene. With 0 bases removed from V and 2 bases from J, the gap between germline ends came to 10 bases. The CDR3 totals 15 residues. The CDR3 sequence: CASSQELAGQETQYF. In DNA form, the CDR3 reads TGTGCCAGCAGCCAAGAGTTGGCAGGGCAAGAGACCCAGTACTTC. Full variable domain (outside the CDR3, taken from reference TRBV14 and TRBJ2-5): EAGVTQFPSHSVIEKGQTVTLRCDPISGHDNLYWYRRVMGKEIKFLLHFVKESKQDESGMPNNRFLAERTGGTYSTLKVQPAELEDSGVYFCASSQELAGQETQYFGPGTRLLVL.

V is TRBV4-3 and J is TRBJ1-5; TRBD1 agrees at 8 bases. The CDR3 loop spans 16 amino acids. The V gene's germline CDR1 is LGHNA and CDR2 YSLEER. Trimming removed 1 base from V and 5 bases from J; junction bases left unmatched: 7. Written as DNA, the CDR3 is TGCGCCAGCAGCCAAGGCGGGACAGGTAGGGATCAGCCCCAGCATTTT. Translation: CASSQGGTGRDQPQHF.

V usage is TRBV20-1 and J usage is TRBJ1-2; unclear D gene. Per the germline V gene, CDR1 is DFQATT and CDR2 is SNEGSKA (reference sequence). The length of the CDR3 is 11 residues. Trimming took 5 bases from V and 7 from J, leaving 11 bases between them. As DNA, the CDR3 is TGCAGTGCTCAGGTGGGCTCTGGCTACACCTTC. Residues: CSAQVGSGYTF.

The chain combines TRBV13 with TRBJ2-3, with TRBD2 matching 8 bases. The CDR3 is 14 residues long. Germline V gene lookup returns CDR1 PRHDT and CDR2 FYEKMQ (reference sequence). V lost 9 bases, J lost 0 bases, and 5 bases stayed unmatched. The CDR3 here is CARTRGASTDTQYF. The CDR3 DNA reads as TGTGCCAGGACGCGGGGGGCTAGCACAGATACGCAGTATTTT.

The genes are TRBV28 and TRBJ2-7; a weak D match, TRBD1 (6 bases). The CDR3 is made up of 15 amino acids. Germline V gene data show CDR1 as MDHEN and CDR2 as SYDVKM. V lost 2 bases, J lost 3 bases, and 14 bases lay in between. As DNA, the CDR3 is TGTGCCAGCAGTTTAAAGGGGGTAGTCAGCTACGAGCAGTACTTC. Translation gives CASSLKGVVSYEQYF.

The chain uses TRBV29-1 and TRBJ2-7; possibly TRBD1 for D (6 bases). The V end lost 1 base, the J end lost 3 bases, and 10 bases lay between the germline ends. CDR1 SQVTM and CDR2 ANQGSEA come from the germline V gene. The CDR3 consists of 13 residues. CDR3 in amino acids: CSVEGDTNYEQYF. In DNA form, the CDR3 reads TGCAGCGTTGAAGGGGACACGAACTACGAGCAGTACTTC.

This clone was observed a few times. This rearrangement joins TRBV7-3 to TRBJ1-1; 7 bases agree with TRBD1. The CDR3 is made up of 13 amino acids. From germline, CDR1 is SGHTA and CDR2 FQGTGA. V shed 3 bases and J 7 bases; nucleotides not matched to a gene: 5. The DNA for the CDR3 is TGTGCCAGCAGCTTGTACCGGGACAGTGAAGCTTTCTTT. Protein: CASSLYRDSEAFF.

The V gene is TRBV27, the J gene TRBJ2-7, with D perhaps matching TRBD1 (6 bases). V was shortened by 4 bases and J by 0 bases, with 10 bases between the two germline ends. The CDR3 has 14 residues. Germline CDR1 reads MNHEY; CDR2 reads SMNVEV (reference sequence). The CDR3 DNA reads TGTGCCAGCAGTTCCGGACAGTTCTCCTACGAGCAGTACTTC. Protein: CASSSGQFSYEQYF.

This clone has a single count. This chain uses TRBV5-5 with TRBJ1-5; D remains unclear. Germline V gene sequence: CDR1 SGHKS, CDR2 YYEKEE (reference sequence). The V end lost 1 base, the J end lost 5 bases, and 7 bases lay between the germline ends. The CDR3 spans 13 residues. Here the CDR3 DNA reads TGTGCCAGCAGCTTGAGCTGGTATCAGCCCCAGCATTTT. This gives the protein CASSLSWYQPQHF.